These 17 T cell receptor beta chains were all obtained from the same sample, sequenced in a study of cytomegalovirus exposure and HLA in healthy donors. The PCR had 60 Vbeta and 13 Jbeta primers. Profiling relied on immunoSEQ multiplex PCR, and the TCRdb table lists in-frame clones only, not all of them. The sample lists some 80,000 clones, roughly 80% occurring once. Sequencing input: PBMCs. These receptors were collected from a human donor in good health.

This clone was detected only once. The V and J genes are TRBV2 and TRBJ1-1; 7 positions match TRBD1. CDR3 length: 13 residues. V dropped 5 bases and J dropped 4; count of bases not matched to a gene: 4. CDR1 is SNHLY and CDR2 is FYNNEI in the germline V gene. CDR3 protein: CASSYTGVTEAFF. As DNA, the CDR3 is TGTGCCAGCAGTTATACAGGGGTCACTGAAGCTTTCTTT.

This chain links TRBV19 with TRBJ1-1; D unclear. Looked up from germline, CDR1 is LNHDA and CDR2 is SQIVND (reference sequence). V lost 6 bases, J lost 4 bases, and 12 bases lay in between. The CDR3 has 13 amino acids. CDR3 sequence (DNA): TGTGCCAGTAGCACGAACGAGGGCACTGAAGCTTTCTTT. It specifies CASSTNEGTEAFF.

This clone was recorded once. The chain uses TRBV30 and TRBJ1-4; perhaps TRBD1 as D (6 bases). This CDR3 is built from 18 residues. V was cut by 2 bases and J by 0 bases, with 19 bases left in between. Germline V gives CDR1 GTSNPN, CDR2 SVGIG (reference sequence). This chain's CDR3 is CAWSLLDRTTATNEKLFF. The CDR3 coding sequence is TGTGCCTGGAGTCTCTTGGACAGAACTACTGCAACTAATGAAAAACTGTTTTTT.

J is TRBJ2-3 and V is TRBV29-1, with no clear D. The germline V gene has CDR1 SQVTM and CDR2 ANQGSEA. CDR3 length: 14 residues. V was trimmed by 3 bases and J by 1 base, leaving 11 bases between them. Written as DNA, the CDR3 is TGCAGCGTTGAGAGTGACACCCGCACAGATACGCAGTATTTT. It codes for CSVESDTRTDTQYF.

This clone came up a few times. V usage is TRBV11-2 and J usage is TRBJ2-4, with 10 positions matching TRBD1. CDR1 SGHAT and CDR2 FQNNGV come from the germline V gene. V gave up 5 bases and J gave up 5 bases; unmatched junction bases: 3. The CDR3 is made up of 14 amino acids. The CDR3 sequence: CASSAGTGENIQYF. The CDR3 nucleotides read TGTGCCAGCAGCGCCGGGACAGGGGAAAACATTCAGTACTTC.

V gene TRBV4-3 combines with J gene TRBJ2-1; 11 positions agree with TRBD2. The germline CDR1 and CDR2 sequences are LGHNA and YSLEER. The junction had 9 bases not matched to a gene; V was cut back by 0 bases and J by 8 bases. CDR3 length: 17 amino acids. The CDR3 DNA follows: TGCGCCAGCAGCCAAGAAGGTTTAGCGGGGGGGCCCTATGAGCAGTTCTTC. Protein: CASSQEGLAGGPYEQFF.

This clone showed up just a few times. This chain connects TRBV7-2 to TRBJ2-3; the match to TRBD2 covers 10 bases. The CDR3 sequence is 16 residues long. Germline values: CDR1 SGHTA, CDR2 FQGNSA. V dropped 3 bases and J dropped 5; count of bases not matched to a gene: 8. CDR3 nucleotides: TGTGCCAGCAGCTTCAGCGGGGGGGCCGGTGGAGATACGCAGTATTTT. Its translation: CASSFSGGAGGDTQYF.

This clone has a handful of counts. J is TRBJ1-1 and V is TRBV6-5; 11 bases agree with TRBD1. Germline trimming cut 4 bases from V and 4 bases from J; bases unmatched to any gene: 8. The CDR3 totals 16 residues. Looked up from germline, CDR1 is MNHEY and CDR2 is SVGAGI. CDR3: CASSSTGQGAITEAFF. Written as DNA, the CDR3 is TGTGCCAGCAGTTCTACTGGACAGGGGGCGATCACTGAAGCTTTCTTT.

This clone was detected a few times. The chain carries TRBV7-2 and TRBJ1-1; D remains ambiguous. V lost 1 base, J lost 4 bases, and 10 bases lay in between. Looked up from germline, CDR1 is SGHTA and CDR2 is FQGNSA. CDR3 length: 14 amino acids. The DNA of the CDR3 is TGTGCCAGCAGCTTAGATTATCGTTCCACTGAAGCTTTCTTT. As protein: CASSLDYRSTEAFF.

This clone was counted between two and nine times. CDR3 amino acids: CASSRPGQGGEKLFF. The CDR3 nucleotides are TGTGCCAGCAGCCGACCGGGACAGGGCGGCGAAAAACTGTTTTTT. The chain joins TRBV6-5 to TRBJ1-4; 9 nucleotides agree with TRBD1. The CDR3 extends over 15 amino acids. Germline V lookup: CDR1 MNHEY, CDR2 SVGAGI. Germline trimming cut 6 bases from V and 8 bases from J; bases unmatched to any gene: 10.

In its sample, this clone was seen once. The chain carries TRBV27 and TRBJ2-3; 12 positions agree with TRBD2. The CDR3 runs 15 residues. Germline CDR1 reads MNHEY; CDR2 reads SMNVEV (reference sequence). V lost 4 bases to trimming and J lost 4 bases; unmatched junction nucleotides: 3. The CDR3 nucleotides are TGTGCCAGCAGTTCGACTAGCGGGGGCGCAGATACGCAGTATTTT. It translates to CASSSTSGGADTQYF.

V usage is TRBV19 and J usage is TRBJ1-2; D might be TRBD1 (5 bases). Trimming cost V 5 bases and J 1 base, with 14 bases left between them. In germline, CDR1 is LNHDA, CDR2 SQIVND (reference sequence). The length of the CDR3 is 15 residues. CDR3 in DNA: TGTGCCAGTAGTCCGACAGATCCTGTTAACTATGGCTACACCTTC. Its protein product is CASSPTDPVNYGYTF.

V gene TRBV5-6 combines with J gene TRBJ1-2, with 7 bases matching TRBD1. The CDR3 length is 12 residues. The V gene's germline CDR1 is SGHDT and CDR2 YYEEEE. V trimming: 8 bases; J trimming: 7 bases; junction bases outside the gene matches: 8. In DNA, the CDR3 is TGTGCCAGGGTTCCCCACAGGGGTGGCTACACCTTC. Its translation is CARVPHRGGYTF.

This chain links TRBV11-2 with TRBJ1-1; D is ambiguous. Germline V gene sequence: CDR1 SGHAT, CDR2 FQNNGV. This CDR3 comprises 15 residues. V shed 1 base and J shed 6 bases, with 15 bases lying between them. CDR3 DNA: TGTGCCAGCAGCTTAGCCTCGAGAAAGCTCGCTGAAGCTTTCTTT. It is translated as CASSLASRKLAEAFF.

The V gene is TRBV27, the J gene TRBJ2-3; 7 bases agree with TRBD2. This CDR3 comprises 13 residues. V trimming: 8 bases; J trimming: 4 bases; junction bases outside the gene matches: 6. Germline V gene data show CDR1 as MNHEY and CDR2 as SMNVEV (reference sequence). The CDR3 nucleotides read TGTGCCAGCCTTGGACTAGGTGCAGATACGCAGTATTTT. Its protein product is CASLGLGADTQYF.

In this sample, this clone turned up a few times. This chain links TRBV18 with TRBJ2-3, with 10 bases aligning to TRBD1. The CDR3 covers 15 residues. The germline CDR1 and CDR2 sequences are KGHSH and LQKENI. With 3 bases clipped from V and 8 bases from J, the junction kept 8 bases outside the gene matches. Here the CDR3 reads CASSPGQGSWGTQYF. CDR3 sequence (DNA): TGTGCCAGCTCACCGGGACAGGGGTCCTGGGGTACGCAGTATTTT.

For this clone: Because the CDR3's place on the DNA is in doubt, the DNA is left out and the CDR3 is given as listed by TCRdb. The V call is TRBV29-1, the J call TRBJ2-7; the table assigns TRBD1, which was not confirmed against the DNA. The CDR3 is made up of 14 amino acids, end residues included. Germline lookup yields CDR1 SQVTM and CDR2 ANQGSEA. This chain's CDR3 is CSVVFGSDSYEQYF.